This T cell receptor beta chain came from a study of T cells in localized non-small cell lung cancer. The germline gives CDR1 SEHNR, CDR2 FQNEAQ (reference sequence). The CDR3 has 17 amino acids. V lost 5 bases and J lost 4, with 23 bases in between. Concerning this clone: As yet, its antigen is unknown.

TCRdb's table, derived via immunoSEQ multiplex PCR, lists solely in-frame clones and lacks some. This table has 20,000 to 25,000 clones, about 90% appearing once. Study results and limitations: Uninvolved adjacent lung had higher T cell clonality than tumor and all other tissues.

This rearrangement joins TRBV7-9 to TRBJ2-5; the D gene could be TRBD1 or TRBD2 (6 bases each). The receptor was isolated from a male donor aged 60 or over with stage I squamous cell lung carcinoma. Sequencing was performed on peripheral blood, taken before any cancer treatment. The CDR3 reads CASSPTWGAVSRETQYF. The CDR3 DNA reads as TGTGCCAGCAGCCCAACCTGGGGGGCTGTAAGCCGAGAGACCCAGTACTTC.